The present T cell receptor (beta chain) was sequenced within a study of cytomegalovirus exposure and HLA in healthy donors. The study ran its PCR with 60 Vbeta and 13 Jbeta primers. The repertoire was sequenced with immunoSEQ multiplex PCR; TCRdb's copy has only in-frame clones and lacks some. This listing includes some 110,000 clones. Overall study findings and caveats: In a later analysis, a missense DCLRE1C variant was linked to TCR beta V- and J-gene trimming.

Trimming cost V 0 bases and J 3 bases, with 23 bases left between them. The CDR3 is 20 amino acids. Germline V gene lookup returns CDR1 SGHAT and CDR2 FQNNGV. With respect to this clone: What it binds is unknown.

The gene calls are TRBV11-2 and TRBJ2-2; D may match TRBD1 or TRBD2 (9 bases each). Source material: PBMCs. The origin of this receptor is a man younger than 40 in good health and CMV-seronegative. Here the CDR3 reads CASSLEWDRVRGGDTGELFF. The DNA for the CDR3 is TGTGCCAGCAGCTTAGAGTGGGACAGGGTTCGCGGGGGGGACACCGGGGAGCTGTTTTTT.